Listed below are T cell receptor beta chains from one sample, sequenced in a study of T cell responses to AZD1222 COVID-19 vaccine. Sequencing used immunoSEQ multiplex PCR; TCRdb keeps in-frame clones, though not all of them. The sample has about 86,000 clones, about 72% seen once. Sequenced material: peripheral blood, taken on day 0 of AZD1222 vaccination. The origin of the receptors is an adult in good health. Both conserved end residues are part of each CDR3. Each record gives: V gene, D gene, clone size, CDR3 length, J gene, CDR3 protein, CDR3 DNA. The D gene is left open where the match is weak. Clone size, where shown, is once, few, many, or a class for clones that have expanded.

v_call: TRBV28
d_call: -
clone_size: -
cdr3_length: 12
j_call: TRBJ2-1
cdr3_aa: CASSLVYNEQFF
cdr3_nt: TGTGCCAGCAGTCTAGTCTACAATGAGCAGTTCTTC

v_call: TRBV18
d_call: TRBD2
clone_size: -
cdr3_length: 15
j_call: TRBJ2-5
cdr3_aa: CASSLTGTSGETQYF
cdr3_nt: TGTGCCAGCTCACTAACCGGGACTAGCGGAGAGACCCAGTACTTC

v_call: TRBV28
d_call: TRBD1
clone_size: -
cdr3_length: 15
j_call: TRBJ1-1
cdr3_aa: CASRTGGAENTEAFF
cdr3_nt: TGTGCCAGCAGAACAGGGGGCGCAGAGAACACTGAAGCTTTCTTT

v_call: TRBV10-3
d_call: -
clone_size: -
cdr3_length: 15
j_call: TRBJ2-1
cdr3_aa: CAIRTATSSYNEQFF
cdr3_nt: TGTGCCATCAGGACAGCCACTAGCTCCTACAATGAGCAGTTCTTC

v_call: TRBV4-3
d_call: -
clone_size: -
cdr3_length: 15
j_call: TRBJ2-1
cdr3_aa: CASSQAWVVGHEQFF
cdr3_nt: TGCGCCAGCAGCCAAGCTTGGGTAGTGGGACATGAGCAGTTCTTC

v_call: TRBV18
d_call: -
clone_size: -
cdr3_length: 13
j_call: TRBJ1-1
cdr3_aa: CASSPPAGTEAFF
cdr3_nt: TGTGCCAGCTCACCCCCGGCGGGCACTGAAGCTTTCTTT

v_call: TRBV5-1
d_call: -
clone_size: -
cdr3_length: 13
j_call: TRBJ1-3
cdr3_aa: CASMAGSGNTIYF
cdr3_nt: TGCGCCAGCATGGCAGGATCTGGAAACACCATATATTTT

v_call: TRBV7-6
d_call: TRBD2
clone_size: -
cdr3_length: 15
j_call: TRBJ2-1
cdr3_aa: CASSPGLAGRNEQFF
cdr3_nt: TGTGCCAGCAGCCCTGGACTAGCGGGAAGGAATGAGCAGTTCTTC

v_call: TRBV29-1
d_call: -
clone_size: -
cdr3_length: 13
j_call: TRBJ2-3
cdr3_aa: CSVLGVSTDTQYF
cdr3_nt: TGCAGCGTCCTCGGGGTCAGCACAGATACGCAGTATTTT

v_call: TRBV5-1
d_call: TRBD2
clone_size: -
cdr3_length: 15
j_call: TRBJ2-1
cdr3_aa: CASSPPGTSGNEQFF
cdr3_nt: TGCGCCAGCAGCCCCCCCGGGACTAGCGGCAATGAGCAGTTCTTC

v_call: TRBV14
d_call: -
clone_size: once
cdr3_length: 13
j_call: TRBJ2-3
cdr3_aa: CASSQEIAATQYF
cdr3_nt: TGTGCCAGCAGCCAAGAAATAGCAGCTACGCAGTATTTT

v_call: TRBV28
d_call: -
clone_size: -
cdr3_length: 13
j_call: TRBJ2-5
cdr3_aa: CASSKQGEETQYF
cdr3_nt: TGTGCCAGCAGCAAACAGGGAGAAGAGACCCAGTACTTC

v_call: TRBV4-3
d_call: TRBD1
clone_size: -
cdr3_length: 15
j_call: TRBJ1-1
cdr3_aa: CASSQDPGGNTEAFF
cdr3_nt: TGCGCCAGCAGCCAAGATCCAGGGGGGAACACTGAAGCTTTCTTT

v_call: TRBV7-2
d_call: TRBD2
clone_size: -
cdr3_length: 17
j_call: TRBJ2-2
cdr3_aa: CASSPPGLAGVGGELFF
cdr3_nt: TGTGCCAGCAGCCCTCCCGGACTAGCGGGAGTTGGCGGGGAGCTGTTTTTT

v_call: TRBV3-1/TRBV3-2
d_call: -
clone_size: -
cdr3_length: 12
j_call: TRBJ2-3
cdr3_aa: CASSVTQGAQYF
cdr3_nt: TGTGCCAGCAGCGTAACACAGGGAGCGCAGTATTTT

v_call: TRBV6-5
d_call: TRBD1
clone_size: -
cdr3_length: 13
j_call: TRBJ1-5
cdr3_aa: CASRRDSNQPQHF
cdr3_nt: TGTGCCAGCAGAAGGGACAGTAATCAGCCCCAGCATTTT

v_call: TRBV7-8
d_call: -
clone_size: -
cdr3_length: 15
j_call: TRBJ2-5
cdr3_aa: CASSLDRDVWETQYF
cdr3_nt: TGTGCCAGCAGCTTAGACAGGGATGTGTGGGAGACCCAGTACTTC

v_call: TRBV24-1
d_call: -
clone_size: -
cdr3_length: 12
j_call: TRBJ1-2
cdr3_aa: CATSDEGNGYTF
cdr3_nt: TGTGCCACCAGTGACGAAGGGAATGGCTACACCTTC

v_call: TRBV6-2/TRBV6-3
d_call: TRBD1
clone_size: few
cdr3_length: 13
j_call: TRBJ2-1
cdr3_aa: CASSSGQGNEQFF
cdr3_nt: TGTGCCAGCAGTTCGGGACAGGGGAATGAGCAGTTCTTC

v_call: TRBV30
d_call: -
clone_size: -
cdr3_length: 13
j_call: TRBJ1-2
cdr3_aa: CAWGDRSRLGYTF
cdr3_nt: TGTGCCTGGGGTGACCGTTCCCGTTTGGGCTACACCTTC

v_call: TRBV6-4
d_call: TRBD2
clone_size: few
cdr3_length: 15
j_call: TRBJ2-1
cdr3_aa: CASSPLAGGILEQFF
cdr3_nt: TGTGCCAGCAGTCCTCTAGCGGGAGGTATTCTTGAGCAGTTCTTC

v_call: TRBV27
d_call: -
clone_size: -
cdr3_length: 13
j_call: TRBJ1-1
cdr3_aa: CASSFKWDTEAFF
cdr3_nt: TGTGCCAGCAGTTTTAAGTGGGACACTGAAGCTTTCTTT

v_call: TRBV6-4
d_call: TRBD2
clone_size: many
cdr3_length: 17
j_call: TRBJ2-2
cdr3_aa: CASSSGGAGDGTGELFF
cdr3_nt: TGTGCCAGCAGCTCCGGGGGAGCGGGAGACGGTACCGGGGAGCTGTTTTTT

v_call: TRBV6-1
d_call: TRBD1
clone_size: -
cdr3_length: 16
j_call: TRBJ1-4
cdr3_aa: CASSDWDRIANEKLFF
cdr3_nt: TGTGCCAGCAGTGATTGGGACAGGATAGCAAATGAAAAACTGTTTTTT

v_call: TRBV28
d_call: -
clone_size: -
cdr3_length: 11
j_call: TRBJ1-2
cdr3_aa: CASSRDHGYTF
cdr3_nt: TGTGCCAGCAGCAGGGATCATGGCTACACCTTC

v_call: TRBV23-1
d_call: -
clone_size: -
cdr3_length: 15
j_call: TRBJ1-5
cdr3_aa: CARKPPRDSNQPQHF
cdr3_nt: TGCGCCAGAAAGCCGCCCCGGGATAGCAATCAGCCCCAGCATTTT

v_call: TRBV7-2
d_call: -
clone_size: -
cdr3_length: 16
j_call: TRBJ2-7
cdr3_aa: CASSLPSGDRGYEQYF
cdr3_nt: TGTGCCAGCAGCTTACCTTCCGGAGACAGAGGCTACGAGCAGTACTTC

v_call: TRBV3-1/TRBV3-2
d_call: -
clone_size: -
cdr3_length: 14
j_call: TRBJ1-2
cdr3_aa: CASSRSGWAYGYTF
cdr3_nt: TGTGCCAGCAGCCGATCAGGGTGGGCCTATGGCTACACCTTC

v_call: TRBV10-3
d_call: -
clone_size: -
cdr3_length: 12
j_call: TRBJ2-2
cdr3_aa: CAISGVTGELFF
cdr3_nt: TGTGCCATCAGTGGTGTGACCGGGGAGCTGTTTTTT

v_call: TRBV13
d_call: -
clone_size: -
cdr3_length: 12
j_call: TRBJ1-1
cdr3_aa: CASSVNRALAFF
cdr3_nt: TGTGCCAGCAGCGTAAACAGGGCACTAGCTTTCTTT

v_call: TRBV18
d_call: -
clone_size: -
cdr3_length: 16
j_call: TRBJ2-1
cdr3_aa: CASSPPAGLTNNEQFF
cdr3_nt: TGTGCCAGCTCACCACCAGCGGGCTTGACGAACAATGAGCAGTTCTTC

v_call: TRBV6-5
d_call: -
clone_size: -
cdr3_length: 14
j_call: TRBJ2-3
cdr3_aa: CASSYQTGGDTQYF
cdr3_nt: TGTGCCAGCAGTTACCAAACGGGCGGAGATACGCAGTATTTT

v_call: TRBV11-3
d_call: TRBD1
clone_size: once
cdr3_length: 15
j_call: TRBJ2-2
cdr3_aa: CASSNPGQGAGELFF
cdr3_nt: TGTGCCAGCAGTAACCCGGGACAGGGTGCCGGGGAGCTGTTTTTT

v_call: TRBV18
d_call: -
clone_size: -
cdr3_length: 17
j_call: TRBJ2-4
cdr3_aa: CASSLLSDFGAQNIQYF
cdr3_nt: TGTGCCAGCTCACTTCTATCGGATTTCGGTGCGCAAAACATTCAGTACTTC

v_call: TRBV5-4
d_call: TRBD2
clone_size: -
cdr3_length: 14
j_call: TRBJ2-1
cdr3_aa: CASSLKLAGEAGVF
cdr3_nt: TGTGCCAGCAGCTTGAAACTAGCGGGAGAAGCTGGGGTCTTC